These 27 T cell receptor beta chains share one sample of origin, sequenced in a study of OX40 agonist ivuxolimab in advanced cancers. Data came from immunoSEQ multiplex PCR; TCRdb stores just in-frame clones and leaves some out. Of some 50,000 clones listed, 65% to 85% are singletons. Here the sequenced sample was CD4+ or CD8+ T cells sorted from blood, taken in a trial of the OX40 agonist ivuxolimab. The receptors originated from an adult with an advanced solid tumor such as melanoma, head and neck, liver or kidney cancer.

This chain connects TRBV13 to TRBJ2-3; 12 bases agree with TRBD2. The CDR3 is 17 amino acids. Germline loops: CDR1 PRHDT, CDR2 FYEKMQ (reference sequence). V trimming: 7 bases; J trimming: 2 bases; junction bases outside the gene matches: 10. CDR3 sequence (DNA): TGTGCCAGCAACCGGCCCGCTAGCGGGAGGGCCACAGATACGCAGTATTTT. This encodes CASNRPASGRATDTQYF. Drawing the rest from reference TRBV13 and TRBJ2-3, the complete variable domain is AAGVIQSPRHLIKEKRETATLKCYPIPRHDTVYWYQQGPGQDPQFLISFYEKMQSDKGSIPDRFSAQQFSDYHSELNMSSLELGDSALYFCASNRPASGRATDTQYFGPGTRLTVL.

J is TRBJ2-1 and V is TRBV5-6; no clear D gene. This CDR3 spans 13 amino acids. Trimming took 4 bases from V and 5 from J, leaving 10 bases between them. The germline V gene has CDR1 SGHDT and CDR2 YYEEEE. The CDR3 DNA reads TGTGCCAGCAGCCCGGACCAGCACAATGAGCAGTTCTTC. Its protein product is CASSPDQHNEQFF. The full variable domain, rest sourced from reference TRBV5-6 and TRBJ2-1, is DAGVTQSPTHLIKTRGQQVTLRCSPKSGHDTVSWYQQALGQGPQFIFQYYEEEERQRGNFPDRFSGHQFPNYSSELNVNALLLGDSALYLCASSPDQHNEQFFGPGTRLTVL.

J is TRBJ1-2 and V is TRBV6-6; D is possibly TRBD1 (6 bases). Per germline, CDR1 MNHNY and CDR2 SVGAGI (reference sequence). The CDR3 extends over 13 amino acids. V shed 7 bases and J shed 8 bases, with 17 bases lying between them. The DNA for the CDR3 is TGTGCCAGCACCCGTAGGGGGGGATGGGGCTACACCTTC. This codes for CASTRRGGWGYTF.

The chain recombines TRBV6-5 with TRBJ2-7; D unclear. Germline CDR1 MNHEY, CDR2 SVGAGI. Trimming took 6 bases from V and 1 from J, leaving 13 bases between them. This CDR3 comprises 14 residues. The chain's CDR3 is CASRTNLLSYEQYF. CDR3 bases: TGTGCCAGCAGAACCAACCTTCTATCCTACGAGCAGTACTTC.

The V and J genes are TRBV6-1 and TRBJ1-3; D is perhaps TRBD1 (6 bases). Germline CDR1 MNHNS, CDR2 SASEGT. The V end was cut by 7 bases, the J end by 0 bases, with 13 bases between. The CDR3 extends over 15 amino acids. This chain's CDR3 is CASTGQRSSGNTIYF. The CDR3 nucleotides are TGTGCCAGCACCGGACAGCGATCCTCTGGAAACACCATATATTTT.

The V and J genes are TRBV11-2 and TRBJ2-1; either TRBD1 or TRBD2 may supply D (6 bases each). Trimming left V 5 bases short and J 4 bases short, with 15 bases between. Germline CDR1 and CDR2: SGHAT and FQNNGV. This CDR3 spans 15 amino acids. The CDR3 DNA sequence: TGTGCCAGCAGCCCGGGGGCCGGCGGGTACAATGAGCAGTTCTTC. This translates into CASSPGAGGYNEQFF. The complete variable domain, with remaining parts taken from reference TRBV11-2 and TRBJ2-1, reads EAGVAQSPRYKIIEKRQSVAFWCNPISGHATLYWYQQILGQGPKLLIQFQNNGVVDDSQLPKDRFSAERLKGVDSTLKIQPAKLEDSAVYLCASSPGAGGYNEQFFGPGTRLTVL.

The CDR3 here is CASSERAQSSGNTIYF. The CDR3 coding sequence is TGCGCCAGCAGTGAACGGGCACAGAGCTCTGGAAACACCATATATTTT. This rearrangement joins TRBV10-2 to TRBJ1-3; D unclear. Germline-derived CDR1 and CDR2 are WSHSY and SAAADI. Trimming shortened V by 3 bases and J by 0 bases, and 12 bases separated the two germline ends. The CDR3 extends over 16 amino acids.

The genes are TRBV29-1 and TRBJ2-7, with D hard to call. The CDR3 length is 13 residues. Trimming removed 1 base from V and 1 base from J, with 8 bases in between. Germline CDR1 and CDR2: SQVTM and ANQGSEA. This CDR3 is CSVEVESSYEQYF. The CDR3, as DNA: TGCAGCGTTGAAGTGGAAAGTTCCTACGAGCAGTACTTC.

The V and J genes are TRBV30 and TRBJ1-1; the D gene is possibly TRBD1 (6 bases). The V gene lost 5 bases and the J gene lost 4 bases, with 14 bases spanning the gap. The CDR3 covers 13 residues. CDR1 is GTSNPN and CDR2 is SVGIG in the germline V gene (reference sequence). CDR3 sequence (DNA): TGTGCCTGGGGTTTGGGGGCCGGCACTGAAGCTTTCTTT. Its protein is CAWGLGAGTEAFF.

The chain links TRBV2 to TRBJ1-1; tentatively, D is TRBD1 (5 bases). Germline V gene data show CDR1 as SNHLY and CDR2 as FYNNEI. V was cut by 6 bases and J by 11 bases, with 22 bases left in between. The CDR3 runs to 14 residues. The CDR3 region has the DNA TGTGCCAGCAGGGTCGACAGTGACGCGCGGGTGGCTTTCTTT. Translated: CASRVDSDARVAFF.

The J gene is TRBJ2-7, the V gene TRBV5-1, with D hard to call. This CDR3 contains 15 residues. V lost 0 bases, J lost 3 bases, and 13 bases lay in between. The V gene's germline CDR1 is SGHRS and CDR2 YFSETQ. CDR3 sequence reads: CASSLGPGNNYEQYF. As DNA, the CDR3 is TGCGCCAGCAGCTTGGGGCCAGGAAACAACTACGAGCAGTACTTC.

This clone was seen a handful of times. The V gene is TRBV4-2, the J gene TRBJ1-1, with TRBD1 identical over 7 bases. This CDR3 has 15 residues. V lost 1 base, J lost 6 bases, and 8 bases stayed unmatched. Germline V CDR1 and CDR2: LGHNA, YNFKEQ. The CDR3 protein is CASSQGGQKHSEAFF. CDR3 coding DNA: TGTGCCAGCAGCCAAGGGGGACAGAAACACTCTGAAGCTTTCTTT.

The chain has TRBV29-1 and TRBJ1-1, with D possibly TRBD1 on 5 matching bases. V dropped 5 bases and J dropped 4 bases, with 17 bases sitting between them. This CDR3 region has 14 residues. Germline values: CDR1 SQVTM, CDR2 ANQGSEA. The CDR3 protein is CSVLARALGTEAFF. CDR3 coding DNA: TGCAGCGTTTTGGCCAGGGCACTGGGCACTGAAGCTTTCTTT.

This clone appeared once. The rearrangement uses TRBV28 and TRBJ1-2; 8 bases align to TRBD1. Germline trimming cut 3 bases from V and 7 bases from J; bases unmatched to any gene: 13. CDR1 MDHEN and CDR2 SYDVKM come from the germline V gene. This CDR3 spans 16 amino acids. This chain's CDR3 is CASSLPLAPGQVGYTF. CDR3 nucleotide sequence: TGTGCCAGCAGTTTGCCACTAGCCCCGGGACAGGTTGGCTACACCTTC.

This chain links TRBV2 with TRBJ2-2; 10 bases are shared with TRBD2. CDR3 size: 15 residues. V was clipped by 5 bases and J by 8 bases; unmatched bases: 8. Germline values: CDR1 SNHLY, CDR2 FYNNEI. The CDR3 bases are TGTGCCAGCAGTCAGACTAGCGGGCGGGTGGGGGAGCTGTTTTTT. Translated: CASSQTSGRVGELFF.

In its sample, this clone was seen once. The V and J genes are TRBV6-5 and TRBJ2-1; the D gene is possibly TRBD1 (6 bases). Per the germline V gene, CDR1 is MNHEY and CDR2 is SVGAGI. The CDR3 runs to 14 residues. V was trimmed by 8 bases and J by 0 bases, leaving 11 bases between them. The CDR3 loop reads CASRRQDSYNEQFF. CDR3 in DNA: TGTGCCAGCCGCCGACAGGACTCCTACAATGAGCAGTTCTTC.

The chain is built from TRBV28 and TRBJ2-7; perhaps D is TRBD1 or TRBD2 (5 bases each). The CDR3 consists of 17 residues. Trimming took 3 bases from V and 0 from J, leaving 18 bases between them. CDR1 and CDR2 (germline): MDHEN, SYDVKM. For the CDR3, the DNA is TGTGCCAGCAGTTTGACAGTATGGGCTGCGGGCTCCTACGAGCAGTACTTC. Its translation: CASSLTVWAAGSYEQYF. Variable domain in full (rest from reference TRBV28 and TRBJ2-7): DVKVTQSSRYLVKRTGEKVFLECVQDMDHENMFWYRQDPGLGLRLIYFSYDVKMKEKGDIPEGYSVSREKKERFSLILESASTNQTSMYLCASSLTVWAAGSYEQYFGPGTRLTVT.

The rearrangement uses TRBV11-2 and TRBJ2-7; the match to TRBD2 covers 7 bases. Germline V gene lookup returns CDR1 SGHAT and CDR2 FQNNGV. The trim removed 2 bases at V and 3 bases at J, leaving 16 bases unmatched. The CDR3 totals 18 residues. In nucleotides, the CDR3 is TGTGCCAGCAGCTTACGCGGGAGTCGGATAGGTGCACACTACGAGCAGTACTTC. Encoded protein: CASSLRGSRIGAHYEQYF.

This sequence joins TRBV11-1 and TRBJ1-2; D gene uncertain. CDR3 size: 13 residues. Germline V gene lookup returns CDR1 SGHAT and CDR2 FQDESV (reference sequence). Trimming left V 5 bases short and J 3 bases short, with 10 bases between. Here the CDR3 DNA reads TGTGCCAGCAGCCCCGGACGGGACTATGGCTACACCTTC. This gives the protein CASSPGRDYGYTF.

The gene calls are TRBV19 and TRBJ2-1; 9 bases are a match to TRBD1. This CDR3 is built from 19 residues. Losses at the gene ends were 6 bases for V and 7 bases for J; bases not matched to a gene: 22. CDR1 LNHDA and CDR2 SQIVND come from the germline V gene (reference sequence). CDR3 bases: TGTGCCAGTAGCAAAACAGGGGGCGGGCGGTCACGTCCCCGGAATGAGCAGTTCTTC. Translating gives CASSKTGGGRSRPRNEQFF.

The chain couples TRBV9 to TRBJ2-5, with D possibly being TRBD1 or TRBD2 (6 bases each). Trimming left V 4 bases short and J 4 bases short, with 20 bases between. This CDR3 has 16 amino acids. Germline values: CDR1 SGDLS, CDR2 YYNGEE. The CDR3 bases are TGTGCCAGCAGCCGGGAAGTGGGGGGCTGGGGAGAGACCCAGTACTTC. Its translation is CASSREVGGWGETQYF.

This clone is deemed medium-sized (0.01 to 0.1%). The genes are TRBV5-1 and TRBJ1-2; 8 nucleotides align to TRBD1. CDR1 SGHRS and CDR2 YFSETQ come from the germline V gene. The CDR3 contains 14 residues. V dropped 4 bases and J dropped 7; count of bases not matched to a gene: 9. CDR3: CASSDGQGLGGYTF. The DNA for the CDR3 is TGCGCCAGCAGCGATGGACAGGGCCTGGGTGGCTACACCTTC.

This sequence joins TRBV18 and TRBJ2-5; 8 bases agree with TRBD1. J was trimmed by 5 bases and V by 3 bases; bases with no gene match: 5. This CDR3 has 14 residues. The germline CDR1 and CDR2 sequences are KGHSH and LQKENI. The CDR3 region is CASSPDRGGETQYF. DNA of the CDR3: TGTGCCAGCTCACCTGACAGGGGCGGGGAGACCCAGTACTTC.

The chain recombines TRBV6-5 with TRBJ2-5, with TRBD2 matching 7 bases. The CDR3 sequence is 14 residues long. Per the germline V gene, CDR1 is MNHEY and CDR2 is SVGAGI. Unmatched junction bases numbered 6, after V lost 5 bases and J lost 3 bases. CDR3 sequence: CASSDGTNEETQYF. In nucleotides, the CDR3 is TGTGCCAGCAGTGATGGGACTAACGAAGAGACCCAGTACTTC.

The genes are TRBV6-1 and TRBJ2-2; D call uncertain. This CDR3 comprises 13 residues. The germline V gene encodes CDR1 MNHNS and CDR2 SASEGT. With 5 bases removed from V and 4 bases from J, the gap between germline ends came to 8 bases. CDR3 in amino acids: CASSYSGTGELFF. The CDR3 bases are TGTGCCAGCAGTTATTCAGGCACCGGGGAGCTGTTTTTT.

The V call is TRBV30, the J call TRBJ2-7; tentatively, D is TRBD1 (5 bases). The CDR3 has 14 residues. V lost 8 bases to trimming and J lost 5 bases, with 22 bases between them. Germline V gene sequence: CDR1 GTSNPN, CDR2 SVGIG (reference sequence). CDR3 amino acids: CAGRWGPAAHEQYF. The CDR3 bases are TGTGCCGGTCGATGGGGCCCGGCGGCCCACGAGCAGTACTTC. The variable domain in full, with the rest retrieved from reference TRBV30 and TRBJ2-7, is SQTIHQWPATLVQPVGSPLSLECTVEGTSNPNLYWYRQAAGRGLQLLFYSVGIGQISSEVPQNLSASRPQDRQFILSSKKLLLSDSGFYLCAGRWGPAAHEQYFGPGTRLTVT.

This sequence joins TRBV7-3 and TRBJ2-2; D uncertain. Germline lookup yields CDR1 SGHTA and CDR2 FQGTGA. V was shortened by 3 bases and J by 4 bases, with 9 bases between the two germline ends. CDR3 length: 14 amino acids. The DNA for the CDR3 is TGTGCCAGCAGCTTGGGGTTGGGCACCGGGGAGCTGTTTTTT. It yields the protein CASSLGLGTGELFF.